This T cell receptor (beta chain) appears in the sequencing data of a study of blood T cell repertoires in COVID-19. The method was immunoSEQ multiplex PCR; TCRdb's version includes in-frame clones alone and lacks a portion of them. This table has tens of thousands of clones, roughly nine tenths appearing once. CDR1 and CDR2 (germline): MRHNA, SNTAGT. This CDR3 is built from 15 residues. Trimming took 3 bases from V and 4 from J; bases not matched to a gene: 6. J is TRBJ2-3 and V is TRBV6-4; 8 bases fit TRBD2. Sequenced: peripheral blood. The TCR sequence derives from a man aged 25-40 years with active or convalescent COVID-19. CDR3 sequence: CASSEASGSADTQYF. CDR3 nucleotide sequence: TGTGCCAGCAGTGAGGCCAGCGGGAGTGCAGATACGCAGTATTTT.